The clone carrying this TCR beta chain came up a few times. Its specificity is not known. The second PCR ran about 6 to 11 cycles with a sample-barcoded 5' primer and J-beta primers. A 12-random-nucleotide template-switch adaptor tagged each cDNA molecule. TCRdb reanalysed the 5' RACE reads using MiXCR and keeps one entry per CDR3 protein. The sample consists of about 1.4 million distinct CDR3 sequences, 45% to 70% of them appearing once. The data stem from a study of blood T cells in healthy people across ages. The study, taken as a whole, reports: Higher diversity and more naive CD4+ cells were features of long-lived donors, compared to aged donors.

The receptor comes from a man between 18 and 35 years old in good health. What was sequenced was blood.

CDR3 sequence: CASSQGPAAHEQYF. The CDR3 region has the DNA TGCGCCAGCAGCCAAGGTCCAGCGGCCCACGAGCAGTACTTC. The rearrangement links TRBV4-1 to TRBJ2-7, with D perhaps TRBD2 (5 bases). The germline CDR1 and CDR2 sequences are MGHRA and YSYEKL. This CDR3 contains 14 residues. V was pared by 1 base and J by 5 bases, with 12 bases between.